This record looks at one T cell receptor (beta chain) sequence and its context. Losses at the gene ends were 1 base for V and 2 bases for J; bases not matched to a gene: 7. The CDR3 runs to 16 residues. In germline, CDR1 is SGHDN, CDR2 FVKESK. The sample belongs to a study of cytomegalovirus exposure and HLA in healthy donors. Donors counted as nominally healthy when sampled, yet unrecorded immune exposures were likely. In the PCR, 60 Vbeta and 13 Jbeta primers were used. Assay used: immunoSEQ multiplex PCR; TCRdb lists only in-frame clones, some missing. The sample carries tens of thousands of clones, around 80% recorded once.

The clonotype comes from a male donor in good health and CMV-seronegative. The V gene is TRBV14, the J gene TRBJ2-5; 7 nucleotides agree with TRBD2. Sequencing was done on a sample of PBMCs. CDR3 nucleotides: TGTGCCAGCAGCCAAGGTGCAGCGGGACTTCAAGAGACCCAGTACTTC. It is translated as CASSQGAAGLQETQYF.